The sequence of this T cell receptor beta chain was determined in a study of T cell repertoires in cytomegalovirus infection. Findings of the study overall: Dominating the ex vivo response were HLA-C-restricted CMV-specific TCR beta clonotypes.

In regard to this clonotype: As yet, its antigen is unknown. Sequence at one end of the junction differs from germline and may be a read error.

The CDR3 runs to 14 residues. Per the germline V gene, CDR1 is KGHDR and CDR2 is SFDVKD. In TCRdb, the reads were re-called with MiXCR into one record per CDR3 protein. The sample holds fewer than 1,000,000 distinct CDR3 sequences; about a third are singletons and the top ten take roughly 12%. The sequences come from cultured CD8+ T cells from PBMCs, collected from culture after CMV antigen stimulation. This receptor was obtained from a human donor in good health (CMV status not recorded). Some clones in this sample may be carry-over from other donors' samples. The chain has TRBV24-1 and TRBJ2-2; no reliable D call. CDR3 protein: CATSGLEGPGELFF. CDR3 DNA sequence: TGTGCCACCAGTGGTTTGGAAGGTCCCGGGGAGCTGTTTTTT.